Presented here are 2 T cell receptor beta chains from one specimen sequenced in a study of blood T cell repertoires in COVID-19. Libraries were prepared by immunoSEQ multiplex PCR; TCRdb keeps only in-frame clonotypes and omits some of them. This table has 300,000 to 450,000 clones, approximately 92% appearing once. The source material was PBMCs or T cells enriched from blood (not recorded which). Source of these receptors: a man younger than 30 who had recovered from COVID-19.

In its sample, this clone was seen a few times. This chain links TRBV19 with TRBJ2-1; 7 bases align to TRBD2. The germline V gene encodes CDR1 LNHDA and CDR2 SQIVND (reference sequence). This CDR3 contains 14 residues. The V and J ends lost 2 bases and 6 bases, in that order; junction bases with no gene match: 4. CDR3 in DNA: TGTGCCAGTAGTATAAGAGCTAGCGGCAATGAGCAGTTCTTC. Its translation: CASSIRASGNEQFF.

This clone was found once. V gene TRBV27 combines with J gene TRBJ1-3, with D unclear. Germline CDR1 MNHEY, CDR2 SMNVEV (reference sequence). The V end lost 4 bases, the J end lost 7 bases, and 11 bases lay between the germline ends. CDR3 length: 13 residues. The CDR3 loop reads CASSSYAGNTIYF. The CDR3 DNA reads as TGTGCCAGCAGTTCATATGCCGGTAACACCATATATTTT.